Listed below are T cell receptor beta chains from one sample, sequenced in a study of T cell responses to AZD1222 COVID-19 vaccine. The method was immunoSEQ multiplex PCR; TCRdb's version includes in-frame clones alone and lacks a portion of them. The top ten clones hold about 3.5% of a sample with about 150,000 clones, about 90% of them seen once. The sequencing here drew on peripheral blood, taken 28 days after the second AZD1222 dose. The receptors come from an adult who received the AZD1222 COVID-19 vaccine. CDR3s include the opening cysteine and the closing phenylalanine or tryptophan. The order of the fields is D gene, J gene, clone size, V gene, CDR3 DNA, CDR3 protein. The D gene is left open where the match is weak. Size is stated for part of the rows, as once, few or many counts, or as a class when the clone is expanded.

. | TRBJ1-2 | . | TRBV28 | TGTGCCAGCAGTTCCGTCGTTAGCAATCTGGTCCAAGGCTACACCTTC | CASSSVVSNLVQGYTF
TRBD2 | TRBJ2-1 | . | TRBV7-2 | TGTGCCAGCAGCATATCGGGAGGGGCCTCCTACAATGAGCAGTTCTTC | CASSISGGASYNEQFF
TRBD1 | TRBJ1-5 | . | TRBV27 | TGTGCCAGCAGCCTACAGGGGGTAAAGCAGCCCCAGCATTTT | CASSLQGVKQPQHF
. | TRBJ1-6 | few | TRBV6-6 | TGTGCCAGCAGTGTTCAAGGGTCCCAATCACCCCTCCACTTT | CASSVQGSQSPLHF
. | TRBJ2-3 | . | TRBV28 | TGTGCCAGCATCCGGACTAGCACAGATACGCAGTATTTT | CASIRTSTDTQYF
. | TRBJ1-1 | . | TRBV4-2 | TGTGCCAGCAGCCTTGGTGGGAACACTGAAGCTTTCTTT | CASSLGGNTEAFF
. | TRBJ1-3 | once | TRBV28 | TGTGCCAGCAATCAGGCCGTTCAAAACACCATATATTTT | CASNQAVQNTIYF
. | TRBJ1-1 | . | TRBV6-5 | TGTGCCAGCAGTTCCCCAGGGATGGACACTGAAGCTTTCTTT | CASSSPGMDTEAFF
. | TRBJ1-1 | . | TRBV19 | TGTGCCAGTAGTATAGCCGGGGTGAAGAACACTGAAGCTTTCTTT | CASSIAGVKNTEAFF
. | TRBJ1-1 | . | TRBV11-2 | TGTGCCAGCAGCTCAAGCCGGGGGAACACTGAAGCTTTCTTT | CASSSSRGNTEAFF
. | TRBJ2-1 | . | TRBV7-2 | TGTGCCAGCAGCCTACGAGGGACTGAGCAGTTCTTC | CASSLRGTEQFF
. | TRBJ1-4 | . | TRBV4-3 | TGCGCCAGCAGCCAAGTTTACGCTGAAAAACTGTTTTTT | CASSQVYAEKLFF
TRBD1 | TRBJ1-4 | . | TRBV27 | TGTGCCAGCAGACCCCTCCCGGGACAGGGAGGACGAAATGAAAAACTGTTTTTT | CASRPLPGQGGRNEKLFF